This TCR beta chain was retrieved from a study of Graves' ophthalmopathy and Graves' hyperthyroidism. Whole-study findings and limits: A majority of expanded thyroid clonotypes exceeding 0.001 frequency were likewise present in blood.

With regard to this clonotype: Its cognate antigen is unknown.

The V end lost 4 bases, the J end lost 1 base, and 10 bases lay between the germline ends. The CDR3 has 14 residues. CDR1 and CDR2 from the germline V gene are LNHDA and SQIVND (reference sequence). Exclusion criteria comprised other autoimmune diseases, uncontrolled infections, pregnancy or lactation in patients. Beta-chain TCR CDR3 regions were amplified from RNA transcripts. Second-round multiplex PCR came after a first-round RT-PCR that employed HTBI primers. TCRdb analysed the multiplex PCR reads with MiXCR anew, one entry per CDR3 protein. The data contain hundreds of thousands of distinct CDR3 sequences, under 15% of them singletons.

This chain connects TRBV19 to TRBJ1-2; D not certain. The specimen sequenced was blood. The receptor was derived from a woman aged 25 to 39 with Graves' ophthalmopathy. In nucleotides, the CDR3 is TGTGCCAGTAGTACTCAAACACGTAACTATGGCTACACCTTC. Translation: CASSTQTRNYGYTF.